This TCR beta chain was retrieved from a study of CD8 T cells in Susac syndrome. The authors reverse transcribed roughly 0.5 to 1 ug RNA with random hexamers. TCRdb used MiXCR to reprocess the immunoSEQ multiplex PCR reads, holding one entry per CDR3 protein. The repertoire holds 150,000 to 200,000 distinct CDR3 sequences, around 95% seen once, with 0.093% in the top ten. V trimming: 5 bases; J trimming: 5 bases; junction bases outside the gene matches: 5. This CDR3 region has 13 residues. CDR1 is MDHEN and CDR2 is SYDVKM in the germline V gene. The receptor was isolated from a human donor with multiple sclerosis. Source material: CD4+ T cells from PBMCs. The chain has TRBV28 and TRBJ2-7; TRBD1 matches at 8 bases. The CDR3 nucleotides are TGTGCCAGCAGTCCAAGACAGGGGAACGAGCAGTACTTC. This gives the protein CASSPRQGNEQYF.